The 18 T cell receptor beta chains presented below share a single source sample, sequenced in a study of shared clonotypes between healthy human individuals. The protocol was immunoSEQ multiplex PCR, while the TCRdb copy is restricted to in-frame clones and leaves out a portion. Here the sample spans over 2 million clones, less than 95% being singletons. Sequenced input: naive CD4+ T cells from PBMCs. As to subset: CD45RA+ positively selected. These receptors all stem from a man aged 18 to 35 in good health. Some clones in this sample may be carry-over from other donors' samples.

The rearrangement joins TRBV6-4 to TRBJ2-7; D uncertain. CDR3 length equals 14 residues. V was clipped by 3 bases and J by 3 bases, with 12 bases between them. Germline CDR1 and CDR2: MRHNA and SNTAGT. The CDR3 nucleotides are TGTGCCAGCAGTGATAGGGAAAGGGACTACGAGCAGTACTTC. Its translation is CASSDRERDYEQYF.

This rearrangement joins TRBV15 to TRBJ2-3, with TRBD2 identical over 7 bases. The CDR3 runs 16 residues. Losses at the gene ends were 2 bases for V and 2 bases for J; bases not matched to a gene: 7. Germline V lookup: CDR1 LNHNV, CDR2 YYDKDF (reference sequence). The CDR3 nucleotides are TGTGCCACCAGCAGAAGTTTAGCGGGTATCACAGATACGCAGTATTTT. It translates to CATSRSLAGITDTQYF.

The CDR3 nucleotides read TGTGCCAGCTCACCGCCGTCCAGGGCAGGAGGCTACACCTTC. Amino acid sequence: CASSPPSRAGGYTF. V usage is TRBV18 and J usage is TRBJ1-2, with D possibly TRBD1 on 5 matching bases. Germline loops: CDR1 KGHSH, CDR2 LQKENI. V lost 3 bases and J 8 bases, leaving 16 bases between the germline ends. This CDR3 has 14 residues.

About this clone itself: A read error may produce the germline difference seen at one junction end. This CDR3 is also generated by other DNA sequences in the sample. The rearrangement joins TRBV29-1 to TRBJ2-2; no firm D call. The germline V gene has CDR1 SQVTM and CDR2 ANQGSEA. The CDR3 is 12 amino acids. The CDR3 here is CSVESNTGELFF. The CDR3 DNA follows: TGCAGCGTTGAATCGAATACCGGGGAGCTGTTTTTT.

The CDR3 DNA reads as TGTGCCAGCAGCACCCCGGCGGGGCCGAGCACAGATACGCAGTATTTT. This gives the protein CASSTPAGPSTDTQYF. The genes are TRBV28 and TRBJ2-3; TRBD2 might be the D (6 bases). The CDR3 has 16 residues. Trimming stripped 6 bases from V and 0 bases from J, with 16 bases between. CDR1 and CDR2 from the germline V gene are MDHEN and SYDVKM. Together with reference TRBV28 and TRBJ2-3, the CDR3 gives the full variable domain: DVKVTQSSRYLVKRTGEKVFLECVQDMDHENMFWYRQDPGLGLRLIYFSYDVKMKEKGDIPEGYSVSREKKERFSLILESASTNQTSMYLCASSTPAGPSTDTQYFGPGTRLTVL.

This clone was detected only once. The CDR3 region has the DNA TGTGCCAGCAGCGTAGGGACTAGGTTTAGCGGTGAGCAGTTCTTC. It encodes CASSVGTRFSGEQFF. The chain combines TRBV9 with TRBJ2-1; 7 positions match TRBD2. Trimming cost V 0 bases and J 9 bases; bases outside gene matches: 9. The V gene's germline CDR1 is SGDLS and CDR2 YYNGEE. The CDR3 has 15 residues.

DNA for the CDR3: TGTGCCTGGAGGAATACGGGGGCGGGGGGCCAGCCCCAGCATTTT. Translated, it gives CAWRNTGAGGQPQHF. V is TRBV30 and J is TRBJ1-5; D possibly corresponds to TRBD1 (6 bases). This CDR3 comprises 15 residues. Trimming removed 3 bases from V and 7 bases from J, with 19 bases in between. Germline CDR1 is GTSNPN and CDR2 is SVGIG (reference sequence). Based on the CDR3 plus reference TRBV30 and TRBJ1-5, the full variable domain is SQTIHQWPATLVQPVGSPLSLECTVEGTSNPNLYWYRQAAGRGLQLLFYSVGIGQISSEVPQNLSASRPQDRQFILSSKKLLLSDSGFYLCAWRNTGAGGQPQHFGDGTRLSIL.

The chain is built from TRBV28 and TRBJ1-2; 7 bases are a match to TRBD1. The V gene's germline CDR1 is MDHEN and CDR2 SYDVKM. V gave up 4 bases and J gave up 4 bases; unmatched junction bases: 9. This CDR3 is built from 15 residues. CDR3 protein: CASSSLGGGVYGYTF. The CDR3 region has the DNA TGTGCCAGCAGTTCCTTGGGAGGGGGCGTCTATGGCTACACCTTC.

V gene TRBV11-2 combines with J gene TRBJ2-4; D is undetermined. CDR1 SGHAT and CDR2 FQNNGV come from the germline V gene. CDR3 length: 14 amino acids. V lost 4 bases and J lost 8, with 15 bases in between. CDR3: CASSSTTPLDIQYF. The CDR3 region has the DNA TGTGCCAGCAGCTCAACGACCCCCTTGGACATTCAGTACTTC.

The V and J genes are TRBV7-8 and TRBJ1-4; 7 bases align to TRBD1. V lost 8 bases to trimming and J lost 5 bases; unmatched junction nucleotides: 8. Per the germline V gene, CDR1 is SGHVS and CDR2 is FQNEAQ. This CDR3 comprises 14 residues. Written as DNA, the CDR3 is TGTGCCAGCGGGGGGGGACAGAAGAATGAAAAACTGTTTTTT. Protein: CASGGGQKNEKLFF.

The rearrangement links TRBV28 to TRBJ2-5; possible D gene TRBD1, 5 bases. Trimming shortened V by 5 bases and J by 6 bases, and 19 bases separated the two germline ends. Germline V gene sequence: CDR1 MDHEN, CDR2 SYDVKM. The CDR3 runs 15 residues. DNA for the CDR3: TGTGCCAGCAGTCCCCGTCCGCAGGGTCGGAAGACCCAGTACTTC. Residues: CASSPRPQGRKTQYF.

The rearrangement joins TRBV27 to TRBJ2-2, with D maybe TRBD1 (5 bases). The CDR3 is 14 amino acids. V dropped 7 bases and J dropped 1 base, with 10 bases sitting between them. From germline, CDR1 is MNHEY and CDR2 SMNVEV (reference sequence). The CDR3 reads CASTTQGNTGELFF. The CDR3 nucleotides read TGTGCCAGCACCACCCAGGGGAACACCGGGGAGCTGTTTTTT.

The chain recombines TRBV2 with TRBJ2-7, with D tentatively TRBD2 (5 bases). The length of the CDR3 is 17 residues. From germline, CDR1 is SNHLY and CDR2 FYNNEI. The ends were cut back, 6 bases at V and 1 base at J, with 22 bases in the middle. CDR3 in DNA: TGTGCCAGCAGCGGATCCCATCGTCTACGGGGTTCCTACGAGCAGTACTTC. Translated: CASSGSHRLRGSYEQYF.

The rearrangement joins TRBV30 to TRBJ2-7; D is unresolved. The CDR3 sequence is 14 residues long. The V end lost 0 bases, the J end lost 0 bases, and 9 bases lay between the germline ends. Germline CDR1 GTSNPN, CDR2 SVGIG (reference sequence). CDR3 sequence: CAWSVQETSYEQYF. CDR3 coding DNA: TGTGCCTGGAGTGTGCAGGAAACCTCCTACGAGCAGTACTTC.

CDR3 sequence (DNA): TGCGCCAGCAGCGGAACCCGGGACAGGGCCTCTGGAAACACCATATATTTT. Translated: CASSGTRDRASGNTIYF. J is TRBJ1-3 and V is TRBV5-1; 9 bases match TRBD1. V was pared by 4 bases and J by 0 bases, with 8 bases of the junction left unmatched. The germline gives CDR1 SGHRS, CDR2 YFSETQ. The CDR3 is made up of 17 amino acids.

CDR3 coding DNA: TGTGCCAGCAGTCTCCGGGACAGTGGTGAGCAGTTCTTC. This translates into CASSLRDSGEQFF. The rearrangement uses TRBV6-5 and TRBJ2-1, with 7 nucleotides matching TRBD1. The V gene's germline CDR1 is MNHEY and CDR2 SVGAGI. Trimming cost V 5 bases and J 9 bases; bases outside gene matches: 7. The CDR3 length is 13 residues.

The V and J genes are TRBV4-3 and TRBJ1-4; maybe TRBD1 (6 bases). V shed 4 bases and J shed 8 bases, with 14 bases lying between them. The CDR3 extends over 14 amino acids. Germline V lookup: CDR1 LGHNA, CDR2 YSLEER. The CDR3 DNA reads TGCGCCAGCAGCCGACTGATTAGGGGGGAAAAACTGTTTTTT. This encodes CASSRLIRGEKLFF.

CDR3 sequence: CASSSRTGGVGDGELFF. CDR3 nucleotides: TGTGCCAGCAGCTCCCGGACAGGGGGCGTTGGAGACGGGGAGCTGTTTTTT. The chain uses TRBV9 and TRBJ2-2, with 11 bases lining up with TRBD1. Germline CDR1 SGDLS, CDR2 YYNGEE. Trimming cost V 4 bases and J 7 bases; bases outside gene matches: 12. The CDR3 is made up of 17 amino acids.